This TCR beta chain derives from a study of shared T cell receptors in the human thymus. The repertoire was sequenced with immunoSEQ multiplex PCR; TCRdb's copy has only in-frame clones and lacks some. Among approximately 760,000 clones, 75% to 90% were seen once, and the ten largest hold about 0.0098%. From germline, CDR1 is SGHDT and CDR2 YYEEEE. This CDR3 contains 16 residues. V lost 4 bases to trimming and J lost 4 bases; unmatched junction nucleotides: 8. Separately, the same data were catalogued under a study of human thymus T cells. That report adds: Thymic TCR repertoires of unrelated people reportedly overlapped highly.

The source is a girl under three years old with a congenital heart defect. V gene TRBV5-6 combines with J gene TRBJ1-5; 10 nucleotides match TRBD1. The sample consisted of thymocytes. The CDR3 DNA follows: TGTGCCAGCAGCCCGTGGACAGGGGGAGGGAATCAGCCCCAGCATTTT. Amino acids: CASSPWTGGGNQPQHF. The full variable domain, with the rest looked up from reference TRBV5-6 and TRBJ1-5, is DAGVTQSPTHLIKTRGQQVTLRCSPKSGHDTVSWYQQALGQGPQFIFQYYEEEERQRGNFPDRFSGHQFPNYSSELNVNALLLGDSALYLCASSPWTGGGNQPQHFGDGTRLSIL.